The clone carrying this TCR beta chain was counted a few times. The antigen is unknown. The PCR ran on 60 Vbeta and 13 Jbeta primers. Assay: immunoSEQ multiplex PCR; the TCRdb copy retains only in-frame clones and omits some. The sample has roughly 130,000 clones, less than 85% seen once. V lost 1 base and J 10 bases, leaving 16 bases between the germline ends. The CDR3 runs 14 residues. Germline CDR1 MDHEN, CDR2 SYDVKM. These data belong to a study of cytomegalovirus exposure and HLA in healthy donors. Study-wide results and caveats: A later look showed TCR association rates differing by HLA locus, highest for DRB1 and lowest for HLA-C.

Source material: PBMCs. V is TRBV28 and J is TRBJ1-1; D might be TRBD1 (6 bases). The sequence came from a man aged 18-30 years in good health and CMV-seropositive. CDR3 DNA: TGTGCCAGCAGTTTATCTTATCGGGGGGCTGTAGCTTTCTTT. It encodes CASSLSYRGAVAFF. Full variable domain (remainder filled in from reference TRBV28 and TRBJ1-1): DVKVTQSSRYLVKRTGEKVFLECVQDMDHENMFWYRQDPGLGLRLIYFSYDVKMKEKGDIPEGYSVSREKKERFSLILESASTNQTSMYLCASSLSYRGAVAFFGQGTRLTVV.